The TCR beta chain described here comes from a study of T-cell reconstitution after alpha-beta-depleted transplantation in children. Germline-derived CDR1 and CDR2 are SGHTA and FQGNSA. Trimming removed 5 bases from V and 7 bases from J; junction bases left unmatched: 8. This CDR3 has 15 residues. Researchers prepared the TCRbeta library using unique molecular identifiers, the study reports. MiXCR, applied by TCRdb to the PCR reads, yields one record per CDR3 protein. The sample lists about 610,000 distinct CDR3 sequences; roughly a tenth were seen once. The specimen comprised PBMCs from the stem cell graft donor, sampled from the stem cell graft. This clonotype was sampled from a human donor who donated a stem cell graft to a child with acute myeloid leukemia. This chain links TRBV7-2 with TRBJ2-1; 10 nucleotides match TRBD1. The DNA for the CDR3 is TGTGCCAGCAGCGGACTGACAGGGGGCTTGAATGAGCAGTTCTTC. Translated: CASSGLTGGLNEQFF. Variable domain in full (rest from reference TRBV7-2 and TRBJ2-1): GAGVSQSPSNKVTEKGKDVELRCDPISGHTALYWYRQSLGQGLEFLIYFQGNSAPDKSGLPSDRFSAERTGGSVSTLTIQRTQQEDSAVYLCASSGLTGGLNEQFFGPGTRLTVL.